A single sample is the source of the 11 T cell receptor beta chains below, sequenced in a study of shared clonotypes between healthy human individuals. As defined, naive CD8 cells were CD45RO-negative and positively selected for CCR7, with terminally differentiated effector memory CD45RA+ cells excluded. Profiled with immunoSEQ multiplex PCR; TCRdb holds only in-frame clones, not every one. The data contain millions of clones, roughly 94% of them singletons. Source material: naive CD8+ T cells sorted from blood. These receptors were obtained from a young man in good health.

The J gene is TRBJ2-3, the V gene TRBV10-1, with D possibly matching TRBD2 (5 bases). The V gene lost 3 bases and the J gene lost 0 bases, with 10 bases spanning the gap. The CDR3 consists of 15 residues. Germline V lookup: CDR1 WNHNN, CDR2 SYGVQD (reference sequence). The CDR3 sequence is CASSEGRTSTDTQYF. CDR3 in DNA: TGCGCCAGCAGTGAAGGCCGGACTAGCACAGATACGCAGTATTTT.

The chain is built from TRBV11-2 and TRBJ1-4; D is undetermined. Between the trimmed V and J ends, which lost 2 bases and 8 bases, there was a span of 12 bases. The CDR3 length is 14 residues. Per germline, CDR1 SGHAT and CDR2 FQNNGV. The CDR3: CASSLRELSEKLFF. DNA for the CDR3: TGTGCCAGCAGCTTAAGGGAGCTTTCCGAAAAACTGTTTTTT.

The chain has TRBV7-9 and TRBJ2-3, with TRBD1 matching 12 bases. The germline gives CDR1 SEHNR, CDR2 FQNEAQ (reference sequence). This CDR3 is 16 amino acids long. Unmatched junction bases numbered 6, after V lost 5 bases and J lost 3 bases. The CDR3 coding sequence is TGTGCCAGCAGCGACCGGGACAGGGGGCTTACAGATACGCAGTATTTT. It is translated as CASSDRDRGLTDTQYF. The whole variable domain, filled in from reference TRBV7-9 and TRBJ2-3, reads DTGVSQNPRHKITKRGQNVTFRCDPISEHNRLYWYRQTLGQGPEFLTYFQNEAQLEKSRLLSDRFSAERPKGSFSTLEIQRTEQGDSAMYLCASSDRDRGLTDTQYFGPGTRLTVL.

This sequence joins TRBV9 and TRBJ2-2; TRBD1 agrees at 7 bases. J gave up 5 bases and V 3 bases, and 13 bases lay outside the gene matches. CDR3 length equals 17 residues. The germline gives CDR1 SGDLS, CDR2 YYNGEE. The CDR3 loop reads CASSGPKGTATTGELFF. The CDR3 region has the DNA TGTGCCAGCAGCGGGCCTAAAGGGACAGCAACGACCGGGGAGCTGTTTTTT.

V is TRBV7-2 and J is TRBJ2-7; 10 bases match TRBD1. This CDR3 is 17 amino acids long. V was clipped by 5 bases and J by 2 bases; unmatched bases: 12. Germline loops: CDR1 SGHTA, CDR2 FQGNSA. CDR3 sequence (DNA): TGTGCCAGCAGCCCCCTTGCAGGGGGACAGGGGACCTACGAGCAGTACTTC. Amino acids: CASSPLAGGQGTYEQYF. Full variable domain (remainder filled in from reference TRBV7-2 and TRBJ2-7): GAGVSQSPSNKVTEKGKDVELRCDPISGHTALYWYRQSLGQGLEFLIYFQGNSAPDKSGLPSDRFSAERTGGSVSTLTIQRTQQEDSAVYLCASSPLAGGQGTYEQYFGPGTRLTVT.

V usage is TRBV7-6 and J usage is TRBJ2-3, with a tentative D call TRBD1 (5 bases). In germline, CDR1 is SGHVS, CDR2 FNYEAQ. Between the trimmed V and J ends, which lost 0 bases and 2 bases, there was a span of 9 bases. The CDR3 loop spans 15 amino acids. The CDR3 nucleotides are TGTGCCAGCAGCTTAGCTCCCAGGGTCACAGATACGCAGTATTTT. Translating it yields CASSLAPRVTDTQYF.

The genes are TRBV5-6 and TRBJ2-7, with a weak D call TRBD2 (5 bases). Germline values: CDR1 SGHDT, CDR2 YYEEEE. This CDR3 has 14 residues. The ends were cut back, 0 bases at V and 3 bases at J, with 10 bases in the middle. The CDR3 DNA reads TGTGCCAGCAGCTTGGGACTACCAGACTACGAGCAGTACTTC. Translated, it gives CASSLGLPDYEQYF.

The chain carries TRBV28 and TRBJ2-7; D gene uncertain. The CDR3 has 13 amino acids. Trimming took 7 bases from V and 1 from J, leaving 11 bases between them. Per germline, CDR1 MDHEN and CDR2 SYDVKM. The CDR3 region is CASTHTESYEQYF. CDR3 sequence (DNA): TGTGCCAGCACCCATACAGAATCCTACGAGCAGTACTTC.

This clone was observed a single time. The rearrangement uses TRBV5-6 and TRBJ1-1; D is unresolved. CDR1 and CDR2 from the germline V gene are SGHDT and YYEEEE. CDR3 length: 13 amino acids. V shed 2 bases and J shed 3 bases, with 8 bases lying between them. Written as DNA, the CDR3 is TGTGCCAGCAGCTTAGTCTTGTACACTGAAGCTTTCTTT. This gives the protein CASSLVLYTEAFF.

J is TRBJ2-5 and V is TRBV28, with TRBD2 matching 11 bases. Losses at the gene ends were 5 bases for V and 1 base for J; bases not matched to a gene: 9. The germline V gene has CDR1 MDHEN and CDR2 SYDVKM. This CDR3 is 17 amino acids long. CDR3 sequence reads: CASSPRTSGPFQETQYF. The CDR3, as DNA: TGTGCCAGCAGTCCAAGGACTAGCGGGCCCTTCCAAGAGACCCAGTACTTC.

This rearrangement joins TRBV12-5 to TRBJ1-2; the D is unclear. This CDR3 comprises 14 residues. CDR1 is LGHNT, CDR2 FRNRAP, per germline. V dropped 7 bases and J dropped 7 bases, with 19 bases sitting between them. The CDR3 here is CASAPSGQSRGYTF. In nucleotides, the CDR3 is TGTGCTAGTGCCCCGAGCGGCCAAAGTCGTGGCTACACCTTC.